These 22 T cell receptor beta chains were all obtained from the same sample, sequenced in a study of blood T cell repertoires in COVID-19. Profiling relied on immunoSEQ multiplex PCR, and the TCRdb table lists in-frame clones only, not all of them. The sample has roughly 460,000 clones; 85% to 90% are singletons. Sample: peripheral blood. The receptors shown here come from a man between 18 and 35 years old with COVID-19, enrolled during active disease.

The gene calls are TRBV7-3 and TRBJ1-1; a weak D match, TRBD1 (6 bases). This CDR3 spans 14 amino acids. The germline gives CDR1 SGHTA, CDR2 FQGTGA. Trimming stripped 4 bases from V and 5 bases from J, with 14 bases between. The CDR3 sequence is CASSSQTQGTEAFF. Here the CDR3 DNA reads TGTGCCAGCAGCTCCCAAACCCAGGGGACTGAAGCTTTCTTT. Variable domain in full (rest from reference TRBV7-3 and TRBJ1-1): GAGVSQTPSNKVTEKGKYVELRCDPISGHTALYWYRQSLGQGPEFLIYFQGTGAADDSGLPNDRFFAVRPEGSVSTLKIQRTERGDSAVYLCASSSQTQGTEAFFGQGTRLTVV.

The CDR3 sequence: CASSPQGLGEKLFF. Written as DNA, the CDR3 is TGTGCCAGCAGTCCACAGGGCCTCGGCGAAAAACTGTTTTTT. This rearrangement joins TRBV25-1 to TRBJ1-4; the D gene is possibly TRBD1 (6 bases). Germline CDR1 MGHDK, CDR2 SYGVNS. CDR3 size: 14 residues. Trimming took off 5 bases at V and 8 bases at J, with 15 bases between the two ends.

This rearrangement joins TRBV24-1 to TRBJ2-1, with D maybe TRBD1 (6 bases). V dropped 2 bases and J dropped 7 bases, with 11 bases sitting between them. Germline lookup yields CDR1 KGHDR and CDR2 SFDVKD. The CDR3 extends over 14 amino acids. The DNA for the CDR3 is TGTGCCACCAGTGATTCACATCAGGGGAATGAGCAGTTCTTC. Translated: CATSDSHQGNEQFF.

V usage is TRBV24-1 and J usage is TRBJ2-2; a possible D gene is TRBD1 (5 bases). V dropped 4 bases and J dropped 13 bases, with 12 bases sitting between them. CDR3 length: 12 residues. The V gene's germline CDR1 is KGHDR and CDR2 SFDVKD. CDR3 residues: CATSDTSRVLFF. The CDR3 DNA reads as TGTGCCACCAGTGACACTTCCAGGGTGCTGTTTTTT.

This clone came up once. J is TRBJ2-3 and V is TRBV7-2, with 7 bases matching TRBD2. Germline CDR1 SGHTA, CDR2 FQGNSA. This CDR3 has 14 residues. The ends lost 1 base at V and 4 bases at J; junction bases unmatched: 2. CDR3 in DNA: TGTGCCAGCAGCTTAGGGGGGAGGGCAGATACGCAGTATTTT. Encoded protein: CASSLGGRADTQYF. The entire variable domain, with the rest obtained from reference TRBV7-2 and TRBJ2-3, is as follows: GAGVSQSPSNKVTEKGKDVELRCDPISGHTALYWYRQSLGQGLEFLIYFQGNSAPDKSGLPSDRFSAERTGGSVSTLTIQRTQQEDSAVYLCASSLGGRADTQYFGPGTRLTVL.

The chain has TRBV2 and TRBJ1-2; a possible D gene is TRBD1 (5 bases). This CDR3 has 10 residues. V shed 11 bases and J shed 8 bases, with 12 bases lying between them. Germline V gene lookup returns CDR1 SNHLY and CDR2 FYNNEI. The CDR3 sequence is CARGAEGYTF. CDR3 in DNA: TGTGCCCGTGGGGCAGAAGGCTACACCTTC.

This clone showed up just a few times. The CDR3 sequence is CASAQTGNSNSPLHF. For the CDR3, the DNA is TGTGCCTCCGCCCAGACAGGCAACTCTAATTCACCCCTCCACTTT. This chain connects TRBV30 to TRBJ1-6, with D perhaps matching TRBD1 (6 bases). The germline V gene has CDR1 GTSNPN and CDR2 SVGIG (reference sequence). With 7 bases removed from V and 6 bases from J, the gap between germline ends came to 19 bases. The CDR3 is 15 amino acids.

Note on this clone: The germline gene is not matched at one end of the junction; a read error may be the cause. This sample includes further DNA sequences coding for the same CDR3. The V and J genes are TRBV18 and TRBJ1-4, with 9 positions matching TRBD1. Germline assignment: CDR1 KGHSH and CDR2 LQKENI. This CDR3 has 14 residues. This CDR3 reads CASSPQGADEKLFF. The CDR3, as DNA: TGTGCCAGCTCGCCACAGGGGGCGGATGAAAAACTGTTTTTT.

This clone was picked up one time. The CDR3 sequence is CASSQSRDNNQPQHF. DNA of the CDR3: TGTGCCAGCAGTCAAAGCCGGGACAACAATCAGCCCCAGCATTTT. V is TRBV7-8 and J is TRBJ1-5, with TRBD1 as a possible D gene (6 bases). CDR1 SGHVS and CDR2 FQNEAQ come from the germline V gene. The CDR3 contains 15 residues. Trimming stripped 6 bases from V and 3 bases from J, with 15 bases between.

This chain joins TRBV4-2 and TRBJ1-1; TRBD1 agrees at 9 bases. With 8 bases clipped from V and 6 bases from J, the junction kept 13 bases outside the gene matches. Germline V gene lookup returns CDR1 LGHNA and CDR2 YNFKEQ. The CDR3 spans 15 residues. In DNA form, the CDR3 reads TGTGCCAGCGCCGCGGGACAGGGTCGAGGCTCTGAAGCTTTCTTT. Protein: CASAAGQGRGSEAFF.

This clone was seen only a few times. The CDR3 coding sequence is TGTGCCAGCAGGGGTCGCGGGAGCTTTTACGAGCAGTACTTC. Protein sequence: CASRGRGSFYEQYF. The V and J genes are TRBV7-2 and TRBJ2-7; 7 bases are shared with TRBD2. The V gene's germline CDR1 is SGHTA and CDR2 FQGNSA. Trimming cost V 6 bases and J 4 bases; bases outside gene matches: 9. The CDR3 sequence is 14 residues long.

For this clone: One junction end disagrees with the germline gene, perhaps due to a read error. This chain links TRBV7-9 with TRBJ2-7; 12 bases map to TRBD1. Germline values: CDR1 SEHNR, CDR2 FQNEAQ (reference sequence). The CDR3 runs to 12 residues. The CDR3 loop is CASSSGTGGLNF. In nucleotides, the CDR3 is TGTGCCAGCAGCTCCGGGACAGGGGGCTTGAACTTC.

V and J are TRBV3-1 (or the pseudogene TRBV3-2) and TRBJ2-1; 10 bases are a match to TRBD2. V was clipped by 4 bases and J by 3 bases; unmatched bases: 3. The CDR3 sequence is 15 residues long. The germline CDR1 and CDR2 sequences are LGHDT and YNNKEL (reference sequence). The CDR3 sequence: CASSPSGSDYNEQFF. DNA of the CDR3: TGTGCCAGCAGCCCTAGCGGGAGCGACTACAATGAGCAGTTCTTC.

Here the CDR3 reads CASSLGESYEQYF. The CDR3 DNA sequence: TGTGCCAGCAGTTTAGGAGAGTCCTACGAGCAGTACTTC. This rearrangement joins TRBV27 to TRBJ2-7; unclear D gene. Trimming took 2 bases from V and 1 from J, leaving 6 bases between them. The CDR3 contains 13 residues. CDR1 is MNHEY, CDR2 SMNVEV, per germline (reference sequence).

The chain has TRBV7-9 and TRBJ2-5; D uncertain. The CDR3 runs to 14 residues. Germline CDR1 is SEHNR and CDR2 is FQNEAQ (reference sequence). The V end was cut by 3 bases, the J end by 0 bases, with 8 bases between. CDR3 loop: CASSFLTYQETQYF. As DNA, the CDR3 is TGTGCCAGCAGCTTTCTCACTTACCAAGAGACCCAGTACTTC.

This clone was seen only once. V gene TRBV5-1 combines with J gene TRBJ1-2; D is uncertain. With 4 bases removed from V and 6 bases from J, the gap between germline ends came to 16 bases. CDR1 and CDR2 from the germline V gene are SGHRS and YFSETQ. The CDR3 covers 14 residues. The CDR3 DNA is TGCGCCAGCAGCGTGGAACTAAGAGAGGATGGCTACACCTTC. Residues: CASSVELREDGYTF. Variable domain in full (rest from reference TRBV5-1 and TRBJ1-2): KAGVTQTPRYLIKTRGQQVTLSCSPISGHRSVSWYQQTPGQGLQFLFEYFSETQRNKGNFPGRFSGRQFSNSRSEMNVSTLELGDSALYLCASSVELREDGYTFGSGTRLTVV.

The chain links TRBV4-2 to TRBJ2-2, with 10 bases that match TRBD2. This CDR3 has 20 amino acids. Unmatched junction bases numbered 10, after V lost 0 bases and J lost 0 bases. Germline lookup yields CDR1 LGHNA and CDR2 YNFKEQ. The CDR3: CASSQEVLAGGIANTGELFF. The DNA of the CDR3 is TGTGCCAGCAGCCAAGAGGTGTTAGCGGGGGGAATCGCGAACACCGGGGAGCTGTTTTTT.

This rearrangement joins TRBV27 to TRBJ1-5; no clear D. This CDR3 region has 14 residues. Trimming left V 2 bases short and J 3 bases short, with 8 bases between. The V gene's germline CDR1 is MNHEY and CDR2 SMNVEV (reference sequence). The CDR3 region is CASSLNGINQPQHF. The CDR3 region has the DNA TGTGCCAGCAGTTTAAACGGTATCAATCAGCCCCAGCATTTT.

CDR3 loop: CASSQDMGLDFYEQYF. The DNA of the CDR3 is TGTGCCAGCAGCCAAGATATGGGACTCGATTTCTACGAGCAGTACTTC. This chain uses TRBV3-1 (or the pseudogene TRBV3-2) with TRBJ2-7, with D possibly being TRBD2 (6 bases). V was shortened by 0 bases and J by 3 bases, with 15 bases between the two germline ends. The CDR3 totals 16 residues. The V gene's germline CDR1 is LGHDT and CDR2 YNNKEL (reference sequence).

CDR3 region: CASSKTSGGTWADTQYF. Written as DNA, the CDR3 is TGTGCCAGTAGTAAGACTAGCGGGGGGACCTGGGCAGATACGCAGTATTTT. The rearrangement joins TRBV19 to TRBJ2-3; 13 bases fit TRBD2. This CDR3 is 17 amino acids long. Germline CDR1 is LNHDA and CDR2 is SQIVND (reference sequence). The junction had 8 bases not matched to a gene; V was cut back by 4 bases and J by 4 bases.

V usage is TRBV12-3 or TRBV12-4 and J usage is TRBJ1-2; D possibly corresponds to TRBD1 (5 bases). The germline V and J ends were trimmed by 5 bases and 8 bases, with 9 bases remaining between them. The CDR3 loop spans 11 amino acids. The CDR3 coding sequence is TGTGCCAGCAGTCCGGGGGACGGCTACACCTTC. Translating it yields CASSPGDGYTF.

The V gene is TRBV10-2, the J gene TRBJ1-2; D is possibly TRBD1 (5 bases). This CDR3 is built from 12 residues. Germline loops: CDR1 WSHSY, CDR2 SAAADI. V was trimmed by 5 bases and J by 6 bases, leaving 10 bases between them. CDR3 in DNA: TGCGCCAGCAGTCACAGGTCTAATGGCTACACCTTC. Encoded protein: CASSHRSNGYTF.